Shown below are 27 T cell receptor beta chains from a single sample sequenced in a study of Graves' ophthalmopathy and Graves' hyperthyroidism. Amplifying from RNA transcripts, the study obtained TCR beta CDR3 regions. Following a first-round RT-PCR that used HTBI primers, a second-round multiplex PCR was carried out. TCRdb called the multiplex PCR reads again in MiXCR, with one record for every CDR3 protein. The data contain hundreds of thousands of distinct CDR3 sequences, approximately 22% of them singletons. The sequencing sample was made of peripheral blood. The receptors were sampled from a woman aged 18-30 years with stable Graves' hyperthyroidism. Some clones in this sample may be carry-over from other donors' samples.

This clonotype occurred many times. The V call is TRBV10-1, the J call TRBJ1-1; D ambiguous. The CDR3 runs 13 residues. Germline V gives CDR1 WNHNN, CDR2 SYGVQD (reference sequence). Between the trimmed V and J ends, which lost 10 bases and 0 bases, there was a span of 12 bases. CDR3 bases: TGCGCCACCAGGACGGGGATGAACACTGAAGCTTTCTTT. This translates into CATRTGMNTEAFF.

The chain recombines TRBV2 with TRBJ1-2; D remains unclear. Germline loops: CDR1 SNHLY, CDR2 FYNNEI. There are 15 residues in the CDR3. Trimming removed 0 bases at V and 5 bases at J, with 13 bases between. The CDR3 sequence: CASSEARGRSYGYTF. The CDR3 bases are TGTGCCAGCAGTGAAGCCCGCGGCAGATCTTATGGCTACACCTTC. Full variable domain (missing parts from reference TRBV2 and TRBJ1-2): EPEVTQTPSHQVTQMGQEVILRCVPISNHLYFYWYRQILGQKVEFLVSFYNNEISEKSEIFDDQFSVERPDGSNFTLKIRSTKLEDSAMYFCASSEARGRSYGYTFGSGTRLTVV.

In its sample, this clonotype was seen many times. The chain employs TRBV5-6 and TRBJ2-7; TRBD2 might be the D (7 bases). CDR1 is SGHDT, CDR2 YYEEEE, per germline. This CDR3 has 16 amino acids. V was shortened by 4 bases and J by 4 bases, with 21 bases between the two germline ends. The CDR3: CASSPPLEGGKYEQYF. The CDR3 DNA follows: TGTGCCAGCAGCCCCCCTCTGGAGGGGGGGAAGTACGAGCAGTACTTC.

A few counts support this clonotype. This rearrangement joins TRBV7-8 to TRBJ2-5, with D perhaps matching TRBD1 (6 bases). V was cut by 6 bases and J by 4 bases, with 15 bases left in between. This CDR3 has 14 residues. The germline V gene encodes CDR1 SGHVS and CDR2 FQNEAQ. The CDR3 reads CASSLITGRETQYF. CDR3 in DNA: TGTGCCAGCAGTTTGATAACAGGGAGAGAGACCCAGTACTTC.

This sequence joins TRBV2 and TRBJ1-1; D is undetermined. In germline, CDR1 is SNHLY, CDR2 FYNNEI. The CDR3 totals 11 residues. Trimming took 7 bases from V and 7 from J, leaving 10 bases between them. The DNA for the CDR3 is TGTGCCAGCACCCCCGGTATTGAAGCTTTCTTT. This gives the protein CASTPGIEAFF.

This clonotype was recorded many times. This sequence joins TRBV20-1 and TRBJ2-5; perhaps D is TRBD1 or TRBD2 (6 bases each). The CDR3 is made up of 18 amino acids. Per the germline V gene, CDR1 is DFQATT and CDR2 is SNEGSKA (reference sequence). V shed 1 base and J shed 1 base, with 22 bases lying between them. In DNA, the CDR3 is TGCAGTGCTAGAGGGTCGGGAAGAGGGGGGTTGATCCAAGAGACCCAGTACTTC. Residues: CSARGSGRGGLIQETQYF.

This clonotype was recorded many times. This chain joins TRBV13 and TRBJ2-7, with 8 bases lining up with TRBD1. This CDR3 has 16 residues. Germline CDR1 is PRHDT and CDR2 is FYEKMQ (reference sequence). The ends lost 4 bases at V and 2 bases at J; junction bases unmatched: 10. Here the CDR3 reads CASSSTNRGLTYEQYF. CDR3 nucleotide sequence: TGTGCCAGCAGCTCAACCAACAGGGGGTTAACCTACGAGCAGTACTTC. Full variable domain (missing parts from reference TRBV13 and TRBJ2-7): AAGVIQSPRHLIKEKRETATLKCYPIPRHDTVYWYQQGPGQDPQFLISFYEKMQSDKGSIPDRFSAQQFSDYHSELNMSSLELGDSALYFCASSSTNRGLTYEQYFGPGTRLTVT.

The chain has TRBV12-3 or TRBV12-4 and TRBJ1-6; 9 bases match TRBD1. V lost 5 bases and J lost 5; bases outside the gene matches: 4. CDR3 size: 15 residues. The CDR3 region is CASSPWDRDNSPLHF. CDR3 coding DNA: TGTGCCAGCAGTCCATGGGACAGGGATAATTCACCCCTCCACTTT.

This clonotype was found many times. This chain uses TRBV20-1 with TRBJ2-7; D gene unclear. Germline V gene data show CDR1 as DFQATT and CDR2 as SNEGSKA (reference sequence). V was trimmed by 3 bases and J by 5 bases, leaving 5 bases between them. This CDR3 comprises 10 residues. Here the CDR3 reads CSARWDEQYF. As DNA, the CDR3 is TGCAGTGCTAGGTGGGACGAGCAGTACTTC.

The CDR3 protein is CASSFPPGGRANTGELFF. The DNA of the CDR3 is TGTGCCAGCAGTTTCCCGCCGGGCGGGAGGGCGAACACCGGGGAGCTGTTTTTT. The chain is built from TRBV28 and TRBJ2-2, with 9 bases identical to TRBD2. The CDR3 length is 18 residues. Germline CDR1 MDHEN, CDR2 SYDVKM. Trimming removed 3 bases from V and 0 bases from J; junction bases left unmatched: 8.

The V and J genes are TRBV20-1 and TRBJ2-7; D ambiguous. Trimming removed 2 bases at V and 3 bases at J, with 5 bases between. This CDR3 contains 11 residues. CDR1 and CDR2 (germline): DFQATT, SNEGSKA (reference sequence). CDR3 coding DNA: TGCAGTGCTAGACCCGTCTACGAGCAGTACTTC. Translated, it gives CSARPVYEQYF.

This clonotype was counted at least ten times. The DNA for the CDR3 is TGTGCCAGCAGTCCAGGGGCAGGGGGTAAGCTCGGTATCACTGAAGCTTTCTTT. Amino acids: CASSPGAGGKLGITEAFF. The J gene is TRBJ1-1, the V gene TRBV12-3 or TRBV12-4, with 7 bases that match TRBD1. V dropped 5 bases and J dropped 4; count of bases not matched to a gene: 19. This CDR3 is built from 18 residues.

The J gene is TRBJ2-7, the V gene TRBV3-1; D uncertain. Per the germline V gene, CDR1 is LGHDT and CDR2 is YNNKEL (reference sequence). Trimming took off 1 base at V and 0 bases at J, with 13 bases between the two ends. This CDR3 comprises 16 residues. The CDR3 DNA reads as TGTGCCAGCAGCCAAGTTGGCAGGTCCAGCTCCTACGAGCAGTACTTC. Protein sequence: CASSQVGRSSSYEQYF.

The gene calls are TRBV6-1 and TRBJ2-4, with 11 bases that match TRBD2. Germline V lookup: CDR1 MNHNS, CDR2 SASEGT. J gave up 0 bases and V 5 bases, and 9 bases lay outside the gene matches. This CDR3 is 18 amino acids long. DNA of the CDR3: TGTGCCAGCAGTACGGGACTAGCGGAGCTTTTAGCCAAAAACATTCAGTACTTC. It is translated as CASSTGLAELLAKNIQYF.

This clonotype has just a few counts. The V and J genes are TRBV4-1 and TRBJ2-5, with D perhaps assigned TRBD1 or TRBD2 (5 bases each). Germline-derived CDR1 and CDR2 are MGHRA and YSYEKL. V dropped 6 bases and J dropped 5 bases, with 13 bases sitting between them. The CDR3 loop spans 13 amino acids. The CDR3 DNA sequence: TGCGCCAGCAGTCCCGTGTGGGGGGAGACCCAGTACTTC. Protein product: CASSPVWGETQYF.

The CDR3 here is CSASQGPDYGYTF. CDR3 sequence (DNA): TGCAGTGCAAGCCAGGGACCGGACTATGGCTACACCTTC. This chain links TRBV20-1 with TRBJ1-2; a possible D gene is TRBD1 (5 bases). The germline V gene has CDR1 DFQATT and CDR2 SNEGSKA (reference sequence). This CDR3 is built from 13 residues. Trimming removed 6 bases at V and 3 bases at J, with 14 bases between.

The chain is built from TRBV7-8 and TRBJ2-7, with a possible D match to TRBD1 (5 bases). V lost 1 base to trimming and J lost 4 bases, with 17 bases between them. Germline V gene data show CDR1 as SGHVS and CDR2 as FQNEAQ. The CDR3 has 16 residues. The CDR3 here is CASSLEVDSHRYEQYF. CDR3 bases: TGTGCCAGCAGCTTAGAGGTAGACAGTCATAGGTACGAGCAGTACTTC. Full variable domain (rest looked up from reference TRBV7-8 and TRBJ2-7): GAGVSQSPRYKVAKRGQDVALRCDPISGHVSLFWYQQALGQGPEFLTYFQNEAQLDKSGLPSDRFFAERPEGSVSTLKIQRTQQEDSAVYLCASSLEVDSHRYEQYFGPGTRLTVT.

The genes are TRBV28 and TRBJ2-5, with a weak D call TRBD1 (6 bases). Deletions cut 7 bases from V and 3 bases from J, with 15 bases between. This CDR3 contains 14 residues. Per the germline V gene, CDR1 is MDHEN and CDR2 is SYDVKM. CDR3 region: CASTRPDSKETQYF. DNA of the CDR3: TGTGCCAGCACCCGACCGGACAGTAAAGAGACCCAGTACTTC.

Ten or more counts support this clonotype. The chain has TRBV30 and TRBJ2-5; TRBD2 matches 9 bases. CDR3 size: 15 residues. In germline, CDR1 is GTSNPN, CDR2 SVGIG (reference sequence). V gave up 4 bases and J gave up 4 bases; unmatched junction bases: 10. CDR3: CAWKGDSGSLETQYF. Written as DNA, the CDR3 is TGTGCCTGGAAGGGGGATAGCGGGAGCTTAGAGACCCAGTACTTC. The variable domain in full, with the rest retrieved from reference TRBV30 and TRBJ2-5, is SQTIHQWPATLVQPVGSPLSLECTVEGTSNPNLYWYRQAAGRGLQLLFYSVGIGQISSEVPQNLSASRPQDRQFILSSKKLLLSDSGFYLCAWKGDSGSLETQYFGPGTRLLVL.

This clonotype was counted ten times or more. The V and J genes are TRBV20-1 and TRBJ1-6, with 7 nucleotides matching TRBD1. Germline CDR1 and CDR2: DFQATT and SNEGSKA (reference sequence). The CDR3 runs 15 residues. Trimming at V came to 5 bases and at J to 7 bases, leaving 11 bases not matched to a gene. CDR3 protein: CSAPSWTGENSPLHF. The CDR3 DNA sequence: TGCAGTGCTCCTTCTTGGACAGGAGAGAATTCACCCCTCCACTTT.

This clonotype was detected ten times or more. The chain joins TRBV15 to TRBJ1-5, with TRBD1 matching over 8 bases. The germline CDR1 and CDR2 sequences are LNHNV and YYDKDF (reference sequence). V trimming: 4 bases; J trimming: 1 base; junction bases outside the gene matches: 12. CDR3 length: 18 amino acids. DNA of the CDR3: TGTGCCACCAGCAAAGACAGGGGAAAGGTTGTGAGCAATCAGCCCCAGCATTTT. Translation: CATSKDRGKVVSNQPQHF.

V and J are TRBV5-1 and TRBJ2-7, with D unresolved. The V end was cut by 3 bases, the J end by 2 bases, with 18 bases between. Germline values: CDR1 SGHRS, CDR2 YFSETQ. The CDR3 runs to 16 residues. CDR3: CASSYSGPQTTYEQYF. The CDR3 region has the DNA TGCGCCAGCAGCTACTCCGGGCCGCAGACAACCTACGAGCAGTACTTC.

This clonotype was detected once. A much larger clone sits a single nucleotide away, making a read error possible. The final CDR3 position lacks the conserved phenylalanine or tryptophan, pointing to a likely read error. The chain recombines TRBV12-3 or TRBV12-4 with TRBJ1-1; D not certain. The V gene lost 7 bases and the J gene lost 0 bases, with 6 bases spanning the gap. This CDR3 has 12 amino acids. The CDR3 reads CASTPLNTEAFY. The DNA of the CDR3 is TGTGCCAGCACCCCATTGAACACTGAAGCTTTCTAT.

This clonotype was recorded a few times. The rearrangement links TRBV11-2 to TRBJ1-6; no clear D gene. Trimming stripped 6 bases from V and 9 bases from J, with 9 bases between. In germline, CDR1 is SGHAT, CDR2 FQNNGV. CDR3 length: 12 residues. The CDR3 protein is CASSSYLSPLHF. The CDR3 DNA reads TGTGCCAGCAGTTCTTATCTTTCACCCCTCCACTTT.

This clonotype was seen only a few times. In DNA, the CDR3 is TGCGCCAGCTCTTGGTGGGTTGGAAACACCATATATTTT. Protein: CASSWWVGNTIYF. The chain employs TRBV4-1 and TRBJ1-3; D remains unclear. Germline loops: CDR1 MGHRA, CDR2 YSYEKL. The CDR3 is made up of 13 amino acids. Deletions cut 8 bases from V and 3 bases from J, with 11 bases between.

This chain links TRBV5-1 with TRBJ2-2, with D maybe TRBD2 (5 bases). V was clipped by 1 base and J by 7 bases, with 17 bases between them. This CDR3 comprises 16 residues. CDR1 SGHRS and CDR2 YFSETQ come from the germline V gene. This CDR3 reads CASSLQAAPRGGELFF. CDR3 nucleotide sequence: TGCGCCAGCAGCTTGCAAGCGGCACCCCGGGGCGGGGAGCTGTTTTTT.

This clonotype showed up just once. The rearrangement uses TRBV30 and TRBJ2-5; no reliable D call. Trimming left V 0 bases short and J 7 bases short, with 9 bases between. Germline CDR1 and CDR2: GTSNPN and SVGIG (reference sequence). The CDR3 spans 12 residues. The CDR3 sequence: CAWSVKVGTQYF. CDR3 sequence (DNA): TGTGCCTGGAGTGTCAAAGTGGGGACCCAGTACTTC.